The 24 T cell receptor beta chains reported below all come from one sample, sequenced in a study of T cells after yellow fever vaccination. TCRdb re-called the 5' RACE reads through MiXCR, storing one row per CDR3 protein. The profile shows over 250,000 distinct CDR3 sequences, over 4% of them singletons. Sequencing used PBMCs, obtained 5 days after the yellow fever booster vaccination. The source of these receptors is a man younger than 30 who received the YFV17D yellow fever vaccine.

This clonotype was counted a few times. Written as DNA, the CDR3 is TGTGCCAGCAGCTTGGTTGGGACCAATGAAAAACTGTTTTTT. This codes for CASSLVGTNEKLFF. The chain is built from TRBV5-5 and TRBJ1-4; a weak D match, TRBD1 (5 bases). The CDR3 has 14 residues. Looked up from germline, CDR1 is SGHKS and CDR2 is YYEKEE (reference sequence). Between the trimmed V and J ends, which lost 0 bases and 5 bases, there was a span of 8 bases.

This clonotype has just a few counts. The J gene is TRBJ2-7, the V gene TRBV12-3 or TRBV12-4, with D possibly TRBD1 on 6 matching bases. The CDR3 has 14 amino acids. V was shortened by 4 bases and J by 0 bases, with 10 bases between the two germline ends. The CDR3 reads CASSWDTLSYEQYF. In nucleotides, the CDR3 is TGTGCCAGCAGTTGGGACACCCTCTCCTACGAGCAGTACTTC.

This clonotype was seen more than once but under ten times. The V call is TRBV15, the J call TRBJ2-5; 13 bases map to TRBD2. Germline CDR1 reads LNHNV; CDR2 reads YYDKDF (reference sequence). J gave up 3 bases and V 5 bases, and 3 bases lay outside the gene matches. This CDR3 has 15 amino acids. The CDR3 DNA is TGTGCCACCAGCCTCGGACTAGCGGGGGAAGAGACCCAGTACTTC. Encoded protein: CATSLGLAGEETQYF. Combining the CDR3 with reference TRBV15 and TRBJ2-5 gives the whole variable domain DAMVIQNPRYQVTQFGKPVTLSCSQTLNHNVMYWYQQKSSQAPKLLFHYYDKDFNNEADTPDNFQSRRPNTSFCFLDIRSPGLGDTAMYLCATSLGLAGEETQYFGPGTRLLVL.

The rearrangement links TRBV5-1 to TRBJ2-1; perhaps TRBD2 as D (5 bases). The CDR3 runs 14 residues. The V end lost 4 bases, the J end lost 10 bases, and 18 bases lay between the germline ends. In germline, CDR1 is SGHRS, CDR2 YFSETQ. The CDR3 region is CASSVLTSPSEQFF. The CDR3, as DNA: TGCGCCAGCAGCGTTCTTACTAGTCCCAGCGAGCAGTTCTTC.

This clonotype was seen at least ten times. The genes are TRBV6-2 or TRBV6-3 and TRBJ1-1, with no clear D. Germline V gene data show CDR1 as MNHEY and CDR2 as SVGEGT. Trimming pared 5 bases from V and 5 bases from J, leaving 9 bases between. There are 12 residues in the CDR3. The CDR3 protein is CASSPTLTEAFF. CDR3 nucleotides: TGTGCCAGCAGTCCGACACTTACTGAAGCTTTCTTT.

J is TRBJ2-3 and V is TRBV5-1, with 7 positions matching TRBD1. Per germline, CDR1 SGHRS and CDR2 YFSETQ. Trimming took 1 base from V and 2 from J; bases not matched to a gene: 4. The CDR3 is 15 amino acids. CDR3 sequence (DNA): TGCGCCAGCAGCTTGACGGGACAGATCACAGATACGCAGTATTTT. Protein product: CASSLTGQITDTQYF.

This clonotype was seen many times. CDR3 DNA sequence: TGCAGCGTTGAAGCCTTCCGGGACAGTATAATGAACACTGAAGCTTTCTTT. Encoded protein: CSVEAFRDSIMNTEAFF. The gene calls are TRBV29-1 and TRBJ1-1; TRBD1 aligns across 7 bases. Germline values: CDR1 SQVTM, CDR2 ANQGSEA. This CDR3 has 17 amino acids. Trimming at V came to 1 base and at J to 0 bases, leaving 11 bases not matched to a gene.

The sample holds many counts of this clonotype. The chain has TRBV20-1 and TRBJ1-5, with D possibly TRBD1 on 5 matching bases. Per the germline V gene, CDR1 is DFQATT and CDR2 is SNEGSKA (reference sequence). The CDR3 covers 13 residues. V dropped 1 base and J dropped 4 bases, with 8 bases sitting between them. The CDR3 DNA follows: TGCAGTGCTAGAGTCCGGGGGAATCAGCCCCAGCATTTT. Protein product: CSARVRGNQPQHF.

This chain links TRBV29-1 with TRBJ2-2, with D hard to call. The CDR3 totals 12 residues. From germline, CDR1 is SQVTM and CDR2 ANQGSEA. Trimming took off 2 bases at V and 3 bases at J, with 4 bases between the two ends. In DNA form, the CDR3 reads TGCAGCGTTGAACCCGACACCGGGGAGCTGTTTTTT. It is translated as CSVEPDTGELFF.

Only a few counts were recorded for this clonotype. This rearrangement joins TRBV27 to TRBJ2-7, with D possibly TRBD1 on 6 matching bases. This CDR3 is built from 14 residues. Trimming removed 5 bases at V and 2 bases at J, with 13 bases between. CDR1 is MNHEY, CDR2 SMNVEV, per germline (reference sequence). DNA for the CDR3: TGTGCCAGCAGTCACCCCGGACAGACCTACGAGCAGTACTTC. Protein product: CASSHPGQTYEQYF.

This clonotype was observed a few times. V is TRBV20-1 and J is TRBJ1-6, with a possible D match to TRBD1 (6 bases). The ends were cut back, 6 bases at V and 10 bases at J, with 16 bases in the middle. This CDR3 has 13 residues. Germline lookup yields CDR1 DFQATT and CDR2 SNEGSKA (reference sequence). Here the CDR3 DNA reads TGCAGTGCCAAGGGGCCAGGGGAATCACCCCTCCACTTT. The encoded protein is CSAKGPGESPLHF.

The V call is TRBV7-2, the J call TRBJ1-3; 7 nucleotides line up with TRBD1. V was clipped by 1 base and J by 8 bases; unmatched bases: 5. The CDR3 length is 14 residues. Germline V CDR1 and CDR2: SGHTA, FQGNSA. The CDR3 coding sequence is TGTGCCAGCAGCTTAGTTCCCAGGGGGGACACCATATATTTT. The encoded protein is CASSLVPRGDTIYF.

A few counts support this clonotype. This chain links TRBV4-3 with TRBJ1-5, with D unresolved. The CDR3 runs to 15 residues. Germline V gives CDR1 LGHNA, CDR2 YSLEER. The V end was cut by 0 bases, the J end by 0 bases, with 6 bases between. DNA of the CDR3: TGCGCCAGCAGCCAAGAAGGGTATAGCAATCAGCCCCAGCATTTT. Encoded protein: CASSQEGYSNQPQHF.

The V call is TRBV5-1, the J call TRBJ2-3, with 14 bases aligning to TRBD2. Germline V gene lookup returns CDR1 SGHRS and CDR2 YFSETQ. V was pared by 4 bases and J by 5 bases, with 9 bases of the junction left unmatched. CDR3 size: 17 residues. In nucleotides, the CDR3 is TGCGCCAGCAGCCGGACCCAGACTAGCGGGGGGGTAGATACGCAGTATTTT. It yields the protein CASSRTQTSGGVDTQYF.

The chain couples TRBV4-1 to TRBJ2-5, with 10 bases fitting TRBD1. Per the germline V gene, CDR1 is MGHRA and CDR2 is YSYEKL. This CDR3 has 16 residues. Germline trimming cut 4 bases from V and 7 bases from J; bases unmatched to any gene: 12. The CDR3 region has the DNA TGCGCCAGCAGCCTGACCAGGACAGGGGGGGTTCGGACCCAGTACTTC. This gives the protein CASSLTRTGGVRTQYF.

The chain couples TRBV10-3 to TRBJ1-2; D remains ambiguous. The CDR3 consists of 12 residues. In germline, CDR1 is ENHRY, CDR2 SYGVKD. The germline V and J ends were trimmed by 2 bases and 5 bases, with 6 bases remaining between them. The chain's CDR3 is CAISEGEYGYTF. The CDR3 DNA reads TGTGCCATCAGTGAGGGGGAATATGGCTACACCTTC.

This chain uses TRBV25-1 with TRBJ2-7, with D hard to call. This CDR3 has 15 residues. The V gene lost 5 bases and the J gene lost 7 bases, with 21 bases spanning the gap. Looked up from germline, CDR1 is MGHDK and CDR2 is SYGVNS. CDR3 loop: CASSPKTARIGEQYF. The DNA for the CDR3 is TGTGCCAGCAGTCCTAAGACGGCCCGCATCGGGGAGCAGTACTTC.

The sample holds a few counts of this clonotype. The chain recombines TRBV3-1 with TRBJ2-1, with unresolved D. Germline V lookup: CDR1 LGHDT, CDR2 YNNKEL (reference sequence). Trimming shortened V by 6 bases and J by 0 bases, and 15 bases separated the two germline ends. This CDR3 contains 16 residues. The CDR3 coding sequence is TGTGCCAGCAGAGATACCGGCCAGAACTCCTACAATGAGCAGTTCTTC. The encoded protein is CASRDTGQNSYNEQFF.

The V call is TRBV7-2, the J call TRBJ2-3, with 7 bases aligning to TRBD2. CDR3 length: 14 residues. Per germline, CDR1 SGHTA and CDR2 FQGNSA. V gave up 0 bases and J gave up 6 bases; unmatched junction bases: 3. The CDR3: CASSLAAGKDTQYF. The CDR3 DNA is TGTGCCAGCAGCTTAGCAGCGGGGAAGGATACGCAGTATTTT.

This clonotype was picked up a small number of times. V and J are TRBV7-9 and TRBJ2-1, with TRBD2 matching over 12 bases. This CDR3 is built from 16 residues. CDR1 and CDR2 from the germline V gene are SEHNR and FQNEAQ (reference sequence). V lost 1 base to trimming and J lost 6 bases; unmatched junction nucleotides: 4. The CDR3 region is CASSLVRLAGVNEQFF. The CDR3, as DNA: TGTGCCAGCAGCTTAGTTCGACTAGCGGGGGTCAATGAGCAGTTCTTC. Full variable domain (rest looked up from reference TRBV7-9 and TRBJ2-1): DTGVSQNPRHKITKRGQNVTFRCDPISEHNRLYWYRQTLGQGPEFLTYFQNEAQLEKSRLLSDRFSAERPKGSFSTLEIQRTEQGDSAMYLCASSLVRLAGVNEQFFGPGTRLTVL.

This clonotype has only a few counts. V gene TRBV7-9 combines with J gene TRBJ1-5; D ambiguous. Germline loops: CDR1 SEHNR, CDR2 FQNEAQ (reference sequence). V lost 3 bases and J lost 5, with 11 bases in between. This CDR3 has 14 residues. The CDR3 nucleotides read TGTGCCAGCAGCTTGGTCGGCGCGGATCAGCCCCAGCATTTT. This gives the protein CASSLVGADQPQHF.

This rearrangement joins TRBV10-3 to TRBJ2-5; TRBD2 aligns across 7 bases. V lost 11 bases, J lost 4 bases, and 7 bases stayed unmatched. The CDR3 covers 12 residues. Per the germline V gene, CDR1 is ENHRY and CDR2 is SYGVKD. The CDR3 sequence is CAVSREGETQYF. CDR3 in DNA: TGTGCCGTTAGCAGGGAGGGAGAGACCCAGTACTTC.

There are many counts of this clonotype. This chain uses TRBV5-5 with TRBJ2-6; no clear D. This CDR3 contains 15 residues. Germline V CDR1 and CDR2: SGHKS, YYEKEE (reference sequence). Trimming pared 1 base from V and 0 bases from J, leaving 5 bases between. CDR3 sequence reads: CASSLSGSGANVLTF. Here the CDR3 DNA reads TGTGCCAGCAGCTTGTCCGGCTCTGGGGCCAACGTCCTGACTTTC.

This clonotype was found a few times. The rearrangement uses TRBV6-6 and TRBJ2-7, with a tentative D call TRBD1 (6 bases). The ends were cut back, 4 bases at V and 7 bases at J, with 11 bases in the middle. There are 12 residues in the CDR3. Germline CDR1 MNHNY, CDR2 SVGAGI (reference sequence). The CDR3 bases are TGTGCCAGCAGTTCCGGACAGAGGGAGCAGTACGTC. Residues: CASSSGQREQYV.